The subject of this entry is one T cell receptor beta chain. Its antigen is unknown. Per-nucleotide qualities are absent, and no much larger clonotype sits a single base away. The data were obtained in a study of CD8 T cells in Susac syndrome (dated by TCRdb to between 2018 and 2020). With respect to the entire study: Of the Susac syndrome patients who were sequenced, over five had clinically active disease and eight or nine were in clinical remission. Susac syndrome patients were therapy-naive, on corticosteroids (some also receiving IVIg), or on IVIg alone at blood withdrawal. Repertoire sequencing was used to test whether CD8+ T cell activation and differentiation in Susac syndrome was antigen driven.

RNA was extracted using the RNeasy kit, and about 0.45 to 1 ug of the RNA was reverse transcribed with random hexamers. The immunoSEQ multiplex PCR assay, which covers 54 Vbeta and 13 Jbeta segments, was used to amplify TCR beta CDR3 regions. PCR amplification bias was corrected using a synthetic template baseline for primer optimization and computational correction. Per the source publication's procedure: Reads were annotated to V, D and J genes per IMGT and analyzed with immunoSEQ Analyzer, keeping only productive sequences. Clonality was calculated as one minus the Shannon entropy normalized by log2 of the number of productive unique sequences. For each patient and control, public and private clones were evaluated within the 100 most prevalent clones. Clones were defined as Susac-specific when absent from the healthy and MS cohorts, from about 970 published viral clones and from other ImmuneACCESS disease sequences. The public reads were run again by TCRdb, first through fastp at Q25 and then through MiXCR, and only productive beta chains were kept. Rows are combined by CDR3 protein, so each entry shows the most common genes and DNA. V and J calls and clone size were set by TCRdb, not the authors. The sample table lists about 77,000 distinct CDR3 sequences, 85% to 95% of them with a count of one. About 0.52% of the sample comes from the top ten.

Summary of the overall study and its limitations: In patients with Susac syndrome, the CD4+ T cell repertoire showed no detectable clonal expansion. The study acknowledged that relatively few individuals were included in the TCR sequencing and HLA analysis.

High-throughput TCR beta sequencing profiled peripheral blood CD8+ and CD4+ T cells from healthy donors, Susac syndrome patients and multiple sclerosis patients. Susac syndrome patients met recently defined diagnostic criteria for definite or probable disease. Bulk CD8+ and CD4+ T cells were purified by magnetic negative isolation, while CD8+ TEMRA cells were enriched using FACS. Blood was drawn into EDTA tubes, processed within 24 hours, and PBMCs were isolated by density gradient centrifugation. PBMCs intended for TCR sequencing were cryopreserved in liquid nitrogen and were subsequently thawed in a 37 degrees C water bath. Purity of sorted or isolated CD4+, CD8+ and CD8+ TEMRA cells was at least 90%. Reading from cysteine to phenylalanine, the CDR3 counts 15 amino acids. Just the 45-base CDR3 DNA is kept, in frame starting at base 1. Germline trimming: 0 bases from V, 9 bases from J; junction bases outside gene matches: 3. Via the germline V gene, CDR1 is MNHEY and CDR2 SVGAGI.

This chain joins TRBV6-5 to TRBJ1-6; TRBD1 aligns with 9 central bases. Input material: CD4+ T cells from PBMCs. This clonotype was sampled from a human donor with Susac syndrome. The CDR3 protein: CASSYSGTGISPLHF. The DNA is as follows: TGTGCCAGCAGTTACTCCGGGACAGGGATTTCACCCCTCCACTTT.